Below are 22 T cell receptor beta chains sequenced from a single sample in a study of cytomegalovirus exposure and HLA in healthy donors (dated by TCRdb to about 2017). Receptors were amplified or captured by the immunoSEQ multiplex PCR assay. A mixture of 60 forward primers for TCR Vbeta segments and 13 reverse primers for TCR Jbeta segments was used in the multiplex PCR. TCRdb carries this immuneACCESS record with in-frame sequences only. Its versions omit some clonotypes, under half of them owing to an unresolved V gene in the studies checked, with the rest unexplained. This sample gives about 120,000 clones in total; 80% of them show up just once. More than 8% of the sample comes from the top ten. Sequencing input: PBMCs. The origin of the receptors is a female donor in good health and CMV-seropositive.

The CDR3 region has the DNA TGTGCCAGCAGCTTCTCTCGGCGGGGCACAGATACGCAGTATTTT. As protein: CASSFSRRGTDTQYF. The chain is built from TRBV5-6 and TRBJ2-3; TRBD2 might be the D (5 bases). Germline CDR1 is SGHDT and CDR2 is YYEEEE. Trimming took 2 bases from V and 1 from J, leaving 11 bases between them. CDR3 length: 15 amino acids.

The chain couples TRBV29-1 to TRBJ1-1; no clear D gene. The V gene's germline CDR1 is SQVTM and CDR2 ANQGSEA. The CDR3 consists of 13 residues. Deletions cut 7 bases from V and 0 bases from J, with 12 bases between. The CDR3 loop is CSAVRAMNTEAFF. As DNA, the CDR3 is TGCAGCGCCGTGCGTGCCATGAACACTGAAGCTTTCTTT.

This clone was seen more than once but under ten times. The chain carries TRBV15 and TRBJ2-7, with D maybe TRBD1 (5 bases). Deletions cut 3 bases from V and 5 bases from J, with 20 bases between. The germline gives CDR1 LNHNV, CDR2 YYDKDF (reference sequence). The CDR3 contains 16 residues. The CDR3 reads CATSSLPGQGSDEQYF. The CDR3, as DNA: TGTGCCACCAGCAGCCTACCTGGGCAGGGCAGCGACGAGCAGTACTTC.

The J gene is TRBJ1-5, the V gene TRBV28, with 8 positions matching TRBD1. Looked up from germline, CDR1 is MDHEN and CDR2 is SYDVKM. The junction had 9 bases not matched to a gene; V was cut back by 6 bases and J by 5 bases. The length of the CDR3 is 15 residues. DNA of the CDR3: TGTGCCAGCAGACTCAGGGGGCGCCAGGATCAGCCCCAGCATTTT. The encoded protein is CASRLRGRQDQPQHF.

The chain carries TRBV2 and TRBJ1-3; D unresolved. V was trimmed by 3 bases and J by 4 bases, leaving 10 bases between them. The CDR3 has 14 residues. CDR1 and CDR2 (germline): SNHLY, FYNNEI. The DNA for the CDR3 is TGTGCCAGCAGTGAGAGGGTGTCGGGAAACACCATATATTTT. Amino acids: CASSERVSGNTIYF.

V usage is TRBV29-1 and J usage is TRBJ1-3, with a possible D match to TRBD1 (6 bases). This CDR3 spans 14 amino acids. Trimming took 4 bases from V and 7 from J, leaving 17 bases between them. CDR1 and CDR2 from the germline V gene are SQVTM and ANQGSEA. CDR3 loop: CSVADFRDINTIYF. The CDR3 region has the DNA TGCAGCGTTGCAGACTTCCGGGACATTAACACCATATATTTT.

The chain uses TRBV9 and TRBJ2-1; the match to TRBD2 covers 8 bases. This CDR3 comprises 15 residues. V was pared by 3 bases and J by 6 bases, with 8 bases of the junction left unmatched. Germline CDR1 and CDR2: SGDLS and YYNGEE. The CDR3 sequence: CASSARGLAGNEQFF. CDR3 in DNA: TGTGCCAGCAGCGCTAGAGGTCTAGCGGGCAATGAGCAGTTCTTC. The full variable domain, in which reference TRBV9 and TRBJ2-1 provide the parts outside the CDR3, is DSGVTQTPKHLITATGQRVTLRCSPRSGDLSVYWYQQSLDQGLQFLIQYYNGEERAKGNILERFSAQQFPDLHSELNLSSLELGDSALYFCASSARGLAGNEQFFGPGTRLTVL.

DNA of the CDR3: TGTGCCAGCAGCGTCCGGGACTTCAATTCACCCCTCCACTTT. This translates into CASSVRDFNSPLHF. The chain links TRBV9 to TRBJ1-6; D possibly corresponds to TRBD1 (5 bases). The V gene lost 2 bases and the J gene lost 7 bases, with 10 bases spanning the gap. CDR1 is SGDLS and CDR2 is YYNGEE in the germline V gene. The CDR3 runs to 14 residues.

This chain links TRBV14 with TRBJ2-5; no firm D call. Germline loops: CDR1 SGHDN, CDR2 FVKESK. The CDR3 contains 14 residues. The V end lost 2 bases, the J end lost 2 bases, and 9 bases lay between the germline ends. For the CDR3, the DNA is TGTGCCAGCAGCCAATCAAACTTACAAGAGACCCAGTACTTC. It yields the protein CASSQSNLQETQYF.

J is TRBJ2-5 and V is TRBV2; 15 bases are a match to TRBD2. This CDR3 contains 16 residues. Germline V gene data show CDR1 as SNHLY and CDR2 as FYNNEI. V was pared by 7 bases and J by 1 base, with 4 bases of the junction left unmatched. In DNA, the CDR3 is TGTGCCAGCAAATTGGGACTAGCGGGGGGCCAAGAGACCCAGTACTTC. Translation gives CASKLGLAGGQETQYF.

This clone turned up a few times. V usage is TRBV6-1 and J usage is TRBJ2-3, with D possibly matching TRBD1 (5 bases). CDR1 and CDR2 (germline): MNHNS, SASEGT. The CDR3 spans 15 residues. Trimming removed 4 bases from V and 1 base from J, with 12 bases in between. The CDR3 spells CASSVATGGTDTQYF. CDR3 nucleotide sequence: TGTGCCAGCAGTGTCGCCACAGGTGGCACAGATACGCAGTATTTT.

The chain is built from TRBV5-1 and TRBJ2-1; 8 nucleotides match TRBD1. With V trimmed by 6 bases and J by 0 bases, 8 bases remained unmatched. Germline CDR1 reads SGHRS; CDR2 reads YFSETQ. The length of the CDR3 is 16 residues. The CDR3 sequence: CASTHRGANSYNEQFF. For the CDR3, the DNA is TGCGCCAGCACTCACAGGGGGGCCAACTCCTACAATGAGCAGTTCTTC.

The chain is built from TRBV5-1 and TRBJ1-2, with a tentative D call TRBD1 (6 bases). The V end was cut by 4 bases, the J end by 10 bases, with 20 bases between. The CDR3 consists of 14 residues. Germline values: CDR1 SGHRS, CDR2 YFSETQ. This CDR3 is CASSDRHFVDVYTF. CDR3 coding DNA: TGCGCCAGCAGCGACAGGCACTTCGTAGACGTCTACACCTTC.

In regard to this clone: One junction end disagrees with the germline gene, perhaps due to a read error. This chain joins TRBV7-9 and TRBJ1-6, with D tentatively TRBD1 (5 bases). Germline V CDR1 and CDR2: SEHNR, FQNEAQ (reference sequence). The CDR3 covers 15 residues. Here the CDR3 DNA reads TGTTCCAGCAGCTCGACAGATACCTATAATTCACCCCTCCACTTT. It translates to CSSSSTDTYNSPLHF.

The chain carries TRBV7-6 and TRBJ1-5, with D possibly TRBD1 on 6 matching bases. The CDR3 sequence is 16 residues long. V was pared by 1 base and J by 6 bases, with 16 bases between. CDR1 and CDR2 from the germline V gene are SGHVS and FNYEAQ. The CDR3 DNA reads as TGTGCCAGCAGCTTAGGTCCCGGCAGGGGAACTCAGCCCCAGCATTTT. It codes for CASSLGPGRGTQPQHF.

V gene TRBV9 combines with J gene TRBJ1-1; a weak D match, TRBD1 (6 bases). This CDR3 comprises 15 residues. Germline CDR1 and CDR2: SGDLS and YYNGEE. Trimming pared 0 bases from V and 0 bases from J, leaving 9 bases between. CDR3 bases: TGTGCCAGCAGCGTAGTGGCAGGGGTGAACACTGAAGCTTTCTTT. Translating it yields CASSVVAGVNTEAFF.

V usage is TRBV2 and J usage is TRBJ2-3; 10 nucleotides agree with TRBD2. The CDR3 is 15 amino acids. The germline V gene encodes CDR1 SNHLY and CDR2 FYNNEI. V dropped 10 bases and J dropped 5; count of bases not matched to a gene: 12. This chain's CDR3 is CANNVQRGGGDTQYF. In DNA, the CDR3 is TGTGCCAACAACGTCCAGCGGGGGGGTGGAGATACGCAGTATTTT. The full variable domain, completed using reference TRBV2 and TRBJ2-3, is EPEVTQTPSHQVTQMGQEVILRCVPISNHLYFYWYRQILGQKVEFLVSFYNNEISEKSEIFDDQFSVERPDGSNFTLKIRSTKLEDSAMYFCANNVQRGGGDTQYFGPGTRLTVL.

The chain links TRBV14 to TRBJ2-7, with a weak D call TRBD1 (5 bases). Germline loops: CDR1 SGHDN, CDR2 FVKESK. V was clipped by 6 bases and J by 1 base, with 19 bases between them. This CDR3 is 16 amino acids long. CDR3 loop: CASSLYTARVSYEQYF. CDR3 DNA sequence: TGTGCCAGCAGTCTGTACACGGCCAGGGTATCCTACGAGCAGTACTTC.

J is TRBJ2-5 and V is TRBV5-1, with 11 bases lining up with TRBD1. Germline V gene data show CDR1 as SGHRS and CDR2 as YFSETQ. V lost 4 bases, J lost 5 bases, and 4 bases stayed unmatched. CDR3 length: 14 amino acids. The CDR3 region has the DNA TGCGCCAGCAGCGAAAGGACAGGGGGCGAGACCCAGTACTTC. It is translated as CASSERTGGETQYF.

The gene calls are TRBV29-1 and TRBJ1-2; 7 bases align to TRBD1. The length of the CDR3 is 14 residues. In germline, CDR1 is SQVTM, CDR2 ANQGSEA. Trimming at V came to 4 bases and at J to 2 bases, leaving 7 bases not matched to a gene. This CDR3 is CSVVDREGNYGYTF. CDR3 nucleotides: TGCAGCGTTGTAGACAGGGAGGGGAACTATGGCTACACCTTC.

The rearrangement links TRBV7-6 to TRBJ2-7; D might be TRBD2 (6 bases). The CDR3 covers 13 residues. V was shortened by 1 base and J by 6 bases, with 10 bases between the two germline ends. Looked up from germline, CDR1 is SGHVS and CDR2 is FNYEAQ. The CDR3 here is CASSLGWRAEQYF. CDR3 nucleotides: TGTGCCAGCAGCTTAGGGTGGAGGGCCGAGCAGTACTTC.

This clone has just a few counts. The rearrangement links TRBV4-3 to TRBJ1-1; 8 positions match TRBD1. The V and J ends lost 4 bases and 6 bases, in that order; junction bases with no gene match: 4. The CDR3 loop spans 13 amino acids. The germline CDR1 and CDR2 sequences are LGHNA and YSLEER. The CDR3, as DNA: TGCGCCAGCAGCCGTTACAGGGGGGCTGAAGCTTTCTTT. Its translation: CASSRYRGAEAFF.